These T cell receptor beta chains were read from a single sample in a study of blood T cells in healthy people across ages. TCRdb used MiXCR to reprocess the 5' RACE reads, holding one entry per CDR3 protein. The sample contains approximately 1,100,000 distinct CDR3 sequences, under 45% of which appear only once. The sample consisted of blood. The receptors were sampled from a woman aged 55-75 years in good health. CDR3s include the opening cysteine and the closing phenylalanine or tryptophan. Size is omitted from some rows. Given values are once, few, many or a class for expanded clones.

NA TRBV28 CASTTGSYEQYF
NA TRBV6-1 CASSADRGYQPQHF
NA TRBV19 CASTVTEASNYGYTF
NA TRBV10-3 CAINRQVQGEQYF
NA TRBV11-2 CASSTHPGGRSEAFF
NA TRBV7-2 CASSLNGGRKQYF
NA TRBV12-3/TRBV12-4 CASTLGNEQFF
NA TRBV6-1 CATAAGTSYEQYF
few TRBV24-1 CATSDLNRGTDTQYF
NA TRBV3-1 CASSQGRRGTNEKLFF
many TRBV7-2 CASSLAPGGYSPLHF
NA TRBV6-5 CASSATRNTQYF
NA TRBV12-3/TRBV12-4 CASSFGHEYNEQFF
NA TRBV6-6 CASGTSGSSYNEQYF
NA TRBV7-9 CASSKRQGLNEQYF
NA TRBV5-1 CASSWGTLTDTQYF
NA TRBV3-1 CASSPHLAGSTDTQYF
NA TRBV6-6 CASSYSPGSYSPLHF
few TRBV10-3 CAISARGGPANYGYTF
NA TRBV9 CASSVGAQGGETQYF
few TRBV27 CASSSPSGGPEDTQYF
few TRBV20-1 CSATSGGLAGGYQETQYF
NA TRBV3-1 CASSALRGISYNEQFF
NA TRBV7-6 CASSLAGTSGQRAEQYF
few TRBV3-1 CASSQDWARGLTDTQYF
NA TRBV3-1 CASSQLPGRSSYEQYF
NA TRBV29-1 CSTRLGETQYF
few TRBV20-1 CSARDGGTGAQYEQYF
few TRBV24-1 CATSDPRWGEAFF
NA TRBV7-3 CASSLGPGDYNEQFF
few TRBV11-2 CASSQQSLKNTEAFF
NA TRBV12-3/TRBV12-4 CASSGPEVGELFF
NA TRBV5-6 CASSADGPSAGRLYEQYF
many TRBV5-1 CASSGGGMAEQYF
NA TRBV12-3/TRBV12-4 CASSPTDRGPDYEQYF
many TRBV10-3 CAISGSWEAKNIQYF
few TRBV20-1 CSARDGTGRGNEQFF
few TRBV27 CATQKTSGLNDYEQYF
few TRBV25-1 CASTEYIGGTNEKLFF
few TRBV29-1 CSVRTGEEKLFF
NA TRBV27 CASTPGGLTNEQFF